This T cell receptor (beta chain) is drawn from a study of T cell changes during pregnancy in multiple sclerosis. The CDR3 runs 13 residues. The germline CDR1 and CDR2 sequences are MNHEY and SVGAGI. V dropped 4 bases and J dropped 6; count of bases not matched to a gene: 3. Sequenced by immunoSEQ multiplex PCR; TCRdb stores in-frame clones only, minus some. The sample includes roughly 20,000 clones, more than 75% seen only once; the top ten take approximately 1.3%. This TCR derives from a female donor in good health, enrolled as a control in a pregnancy study. V gene TRBV6-5 combines with J gene TRBJ2-7; 10 nucleotides agree with TRBD1. The sample consisted of CD4+ T cells from peripheral blood mononuclear cells, taken in the first trimester of pregnancy. The CDR3 DNA is TGTGCCAGCAGTTGGGGACAGGGGAGCGAGCAGTACTTC. Protein sequence: CASSWGQGSEQYF.